Here is one T cell receptor (beta chain) with its context. Authors' analysis steps: How many nucleated cells were present was estimated from reference gene primer amplification. Sequenced by immunoSEQ multiplex PCR; TCRdb stores in-frame clones only, minus some. The DNA gave D and trimming, while V, J and clone size come from that table. The repertoire includes 200,000 to 250,000 clones, around 90% of them detected once, and 2% to 3% sits in the top ten. Seattle-derived patients entered the study during active infection and were followed longitudinally. This entry belongs to a study of blood T cell repertoires in COVID-19. In the study overall: Collection of acute and convalescent COVID-19 samples took place in the United States, Italy and Spain.

Per germline, CDR1 ENHRY and CDR2 SYGVKD. This CDR3 contains 15 residues. The junction had 4 bases not matched to a gene; V was cut back by 0 bases and J by 4 bases. The TCR sequence derives from a young man with COVID-19, enrolled during active disease. The chain couples TRBV10-3 to TRBJ1-1, with 8 bases lining up with TRBD1. The sample taken for sequencing was peripheral blood. CDR3 sequence: CAISESNRGTTEAFF. CDR3 sequence (DNA): TGTGCCATCAGTGAGTCTAACAGGGGGACCACTGAAGCTTTCTTT.